What follows describes a single T cell receptor (beta chain). The data stem from a study of blood T cell repertoires in COVID-19. The V end was cut by 3 bases, the J end by 5 bases, with 11 bases between. CDR3 length equals 14 residues. Germline V gives CDR1 LNHDA, CDR2 SQIVND (reference sequence). Repertoires were generated with immunoSEQ multiplex PCR, while TCRdb's copy carries only in-frame clones and drops some. The table has some 400,000 clones, 87% seen once; the top ten hold 2.3%. The Seattle site enrolled patients during active infection and followed them longitudinally. The sample consisted of peripheral blood. The chain links TRBV19 to TRBJ1-5, with D maybe TRBD1 (5 bases). The source of this sequence is a woman in her sixties or seventies with COVID-19, enrolled during active disease. The CDR3 DNA is TGTGCCAGTAGTATCCGGGGGGTCTATCAGCCCCAGCATTTT. It encodes CASSIRGVYQPQHF.